This is a list of T cell receptor beta chains from one sample in a study of cytomegalovirus exposure and HLA in healthy donors. Using immunoSEQ multiplex PCR, the repertoire was profiled, and TCRdb retains in-frame clones only, with some absent. The table shows 160,000 or so clones, with around 88% occurring only once. The sample was PBMCs. These receptor sequences come from a woman aged 25 to 39 in good health and CMV-seronegative. CDR3s include the opening cysteine and the closing phenylalanine or tryptophan. The D gene is left open where the match is weak. Size is stated for part of the rows, as once, few or many counts, or as a class when the clone is expanded.

J gene	clone size	V gene	D gene	CDR3 DNA	CDR3 protein
TRBJ2-5	.	TRBV15	.	TGTGCCACCAGTCGAGCACCCCAAGAGACCCAGTACTTC	CATSRAPQETQYF
TRBJ1-2	.	TRBV5-4	.	TGTGCCAGCAGCGACCAGGCAGACAACTATGGCTACACCTTC	CASSDQADNYGYTF
TRBJ2-7	.	TRBV21-1	.	TGTGCCAGCAGCCCCTCAGTTCCAGGACAGGGGTTCTGCGAGCAGTACTTC	CASSPSVPGQGFCEQYF
TRBJ1-1	.	TRBV13	.	TGTGCCAGCAGCAGCACAGGGTACACTGAAGCTTTCTTT	CASSSTGYTEAFF
TRBJ1-2	.	TRBV13	.	TGTGCCAGCAGCTTAGGAGGAGGGGCGATCTATGGCTACACCTTC	CASSLGGGAIYGYTF
TRBJ2-7	few	TRBV28	TRBD1	TGTGCCAGCGTCAGGGGGCAACGCGGCGAGCAGTACTTC	CASVRGQRGEQYF
TRBJ2-5	.	TRBV7-2	TRBD1	TGTGCCAGCAGCCCAGACAGGGGTCGGGAGACCCAGTACTTC	CASSPDRGRETQYF
TRBJ1-3	few	TRBV7-6	.	TGTGCCAGCATCCCCCCGACAGATGAGGACACCATATATTTT	CASIPPTDEDTIYF
TRBJ1-2	.	TRBV6-5	TRBD1	TGTGCCAGCAGTTACAACAGGGGGTCCTATGGCTACACCTTC	CASSYNRGSYGYTF
TRBJ1-4	.	TRBV30	.	TGTGCCTGGAGTACAGGGCAGGGTGAAAAACTGTTTTTT	CAWSTGQGEKLFF
TRBJ1-2	.	TRBV28	TRBD1	TGTGCCAGCAGTTCCGCACAGGGGGCGGGGAGGGGCTACACCTTC	CASSSAQGAGRGYTF
TRBJ1-1	.	TRBV6-5	TRBD1	TGTGCCAGCAGTTCACCCGGGACAGGCAGTTTTGAAGCTTTCTTT	CASSSPGTGSFEAFF
TRBJ1-1	.	TRBV4-1	.	TGCGCCAGCAGCCAGTCTTTCTCCCCTGAAGCTTTCTTT	CASSQSFSPEAFF
TRBJ1-3	.	TRBV18	TRBD1	TGTGCCAGCTCACCAGACCAGGGGGAGACCATATATTTT	CASSPDQGETIYF
TRBJ1-6	.	TRBV4-1	.	TGCGCCAGCAGCCCGACTGAGGGGGATAATTCACCCCTCCACTTT	CASSPTEGDNSPLHF
TRBJ1-1	.	TRBV12-5	TRBD1	TGTGCTAGTGGTTCCGGCACAGGGGGCACTGAAGCTTTCTTT	CASGSGTGGTEAFF
TRBJ2-7	.	TRBV11-2	.	TGTGCCAGCAGCTCCAGTCTAGGGGGCGAGCAGTACTTC	CASSSSLGGEQYF
TRBJ2-1	.	TRBV19	.	TGTGCCAGTAGTTCTGGACAGACCCCCTACAATGAGCAGTTCTTC	CASSSGQTPYNEQFF
TRBJ1-5	few	TRBV6-5	.	TGTGCCAGCAGCCAACAGGAGTACAATCAGCCCCAGCATTTT	CASSQQEYNQPQHF
TRBJ1-1	.	TRBV15	.	TGTGCCACCAGCAGGGGGGGGTGGTATATGAACACTGAAGCTTTCTTT	CATSRGGWYMNTEAFF
TRBJ1-1	.	TRBV10-3	TRBD1	TGTGCCATCAGTCAGCTGACAGGGGCGGCTTTCTTT	CAISQLTGAAFF
TRBJ1-5	.	TRBV11-2	TRBD1	TGTGCCAGCAGCTCGGGGCCTCACAGGGGAAGTCAGCCCCAGCATTTT	CASSSGPHRGSQPQHF
TRBJ1-1	.	TRBV18	.	TGTGCCAGCTCACCGCGGGAGAACACTGAAGCTTTCTTT	CASSPRENTEAFF
TRBJ2-3	.	TRBV5-1	TRBD2	TGCGCCAGCAGCTTTGGACTAGCGGGGTGGCAGGAAGATACGCAGTATTTT	CASSFGLAGWQEDTQYF
TRBJ2-7	.	TRBV19	TRBD2	TGTGCCAGTAGTGGCCCGCGGACTAGCGGCTACGAGCAGTACTTC	CASSGPRTSGYEQYF
TRBJ2-5	.	TRBV19	TRBD2	TGTGCCAGTAGTACTAGCGGGCTCCAAGAGACCCAGTACTTC	CASSTSGLQETQYF
TRBJ2-5	.	TRBV7-9	.	TGTGCCAGCACCCCTTCCTCGGTTCTCGAGACCCAGTACTTC	CASTPSSVLETQYF
TRBJ2-1	.	TRBV5-8	TRBD1	TGTGCCAGCAGCTCTACCCGGGACAGGGTCTACAATGAGCAGTTCTTC	CASSSTRDRVYNEQFF
TRBJ1-4	once	TRBV4-2	.	TGTGCCAGCAGCCAAGTACAGCAAACTAATGAAAAACTGTTTTTT	CASSQVQQTNEKLFF
TRBJ2-1	.	TRBV30	TRBD1	TGTGCCCGATCAACCGGGACAGGGGTTTATGAGCAGTTCTTC	CARSTGTGVYEQFF
TRBJ2-5	.	TRBV5-1	TRBD2	TGCGCCAGCAGCTTGGGCCTAGCGGGGGTGGGAGAGACCCAGTACTTC	CASSLGLAGVGETQYF
TRBJ2-6	.	TRBV28	.	TGTGCCAGCGGCGACGAGGTCTCTGGGGCCAACGTCCTGACTTTC	CASGDEVSGANVLTF
TRBJ2-1	.	TRBV4-1	.	TGCGCCAGCAGCCAAGCCCTCTCGGATGAGCAGTTCTTC	CASSQALSDEQFF
TRBJ1-2	.	TRBV27	TRBD1	TGTGCCAGCAGCACACAAAACAGGGGTGACTATGGCTACACCTTC	CASSTQNRGDYGYTF
TRBJ2-7	.	TRBV6-1	TRBD1	TGTGCCAGCAGAGTGGGGACAGGTCGAACCTACGAGCAGTACTTC	CASRVGTGRTYEQYF
TRBJ2-3	.	TRBV14	.	TGTGCCAGCAGCCAAGGAGGCAGCCCAGATACGCAGTATTTT	CASSQGGSPDTQYF